Listed here are 22 T cell receptor beta chains from one sample, sequenced in a study of monozygotic twins with inflammatory bowel disease. With the 5' RACE reads reprocessed, TCRdb shows one record per CDR3 protein and no DNA. The sample data list approximately 390,000 distinct CDR3 sequences. The sample comprised blood. Receptors were obtained from a human donor with ulcerative colitis or Crohn's disease, or a healthy co-twin of an affected twin (not recorded which).

The V and J genes are TRBV20-1 and TRBJ1-5; the D gene TCRdb calls, TRBD1, cannot be checked with no DNA. This CDR3 region has 15 residues. Germline lookup yields CDR1 DFQATT and CDR2 SNEGSKA (reference sequence). The CDR3 reads CSARDRGGYNQPQHF.

The chain combines TRBV5-1 with TRBJ2-3; TCRdb reports TRBD1, a call that lacks DNA to check it against. The length of the CDR3 is 15 residues. Germline V gene lookup returns CDR1 SGHRS and CDR2 YFSETQ. This chain's CDR3 is CASSLGTPGVTTQYF.

This chain links TRBV7-9 with TRBJ2-5; there is no DNA to check the TCRdb D call of TRBD2. The CDR3 length is 15 residues. In germline, CDR1 is SEHNR, CDR2 FQNEAQ (reference sequence). Here the CDR3 reads CASSTQQSGQETQYF.

The rearrangement links TRBV4-3 to TRBJ2-7; lacking DNA, the TRBD2 call made by TCRdb goes unchecked. The CDR3 loop spans 14 amino acids. Germline V gene lookup returns CDR1 LGHNA and CDR2 YSLEER. This chain's CDR3 is CASSPDLLGKEQYF.

The rearrangement links TRBV5-1 to TRBJ2-5; TCRdb outputs TRBD1, but without DNA this stays unchecked. Germline values: CDR1 SGHRS, CDR2 YFSETQ. The CDR3 contains 15 residues. The CDR3 region is CASSLAMGRGETQYF. Combining the CDR3 with reference TRBV5-1 and TRBJ2-5 gives the whole variable domain KAGVTQTPRYLIKTRGQQVTLSCSPISGHRSVSWYQQTPGQGLQFLFEYFSETQRNKGNFPGRFSGRQFSNSRSEMNVSTLELGDSALYLCASSLAMGRGETQYFGPGTRLLVL.

This chain links TRBV7-9 with TRBJ1-1. Germline V CDR1 and CDR2: SEHNR, FQNEAQ (reference sequence). The CDR3 has 14 amino acids. CDR3 amino acids: CASSLSGRNTEAFF. Combining the CDR3 with reference TRBV7-9 and TRBJ1-1 gives the whole variable domain DTGVSQNPRHKITKRGQNVTFRCDPISEHNRLYWYRQTLGQGPEFLTYFQNEAQLEKSRLLSDRFSAERPKGSFSTLEIQRTEQGDSAMYLCASSLSGRNTEAFFGQGTRLTVV.

CDR3 amino acids: CASSPTTGAHAEAFF. The rearrangement joins TRBV18 to TRBJ1-1; TCRdb lists TRBD1, though no DNA is available to test this call. Germline V lookup: CDR1 KGHSH, CDR2 LQKENI. The CDR3 consists of 15 residues.

The chain combines TRBV18 with TRBJ2-3; the D call from TCRdb, TRBD2, cannot be confirmed without DNA. This CDR3 region has 15 residues. Germline-derived CDR1 and CDR2 are KGHSH and LQKENI. CDR3 sequence reads: CASSSNSGPRNTQYF.

J is TRBJ2-2 and V is TRBV7-2; TCRdb calls TRBD1, which cannot be checked without DNA. The CDR3 covers 14 residues. CDR1 SGHTA and CDR2 FQGNSA come from the germline V gene. This CDR3 is CASRAGGNTGELFF. Using reference TRBV7-2 and TRBJ2-2 for the parts outside the CDR3, the full variable domain is GAGVSQSPSNKVTEKGKDVELRCDPISGHTALYWYRQSLGQGLEFLIYFQGNSAPDKSGLPSDRFSAERTGGSVSTLTIQRTQQEDSAVYLCASRAGGNTGELFFGEGSRLTVL.

The chain links TRBV5-6 to TRBJ2-3; absent DNA, TCRdb's TRBD1 call cannot be checked. This CDR3 has 16 residues. Germline CDR1 and CDR2: SGHDT and YYEEEE. CDR3: CASSSRGHGLADTQYF. The whole variable domain, filled in from reference TRBV5-6 and TRBJ2-3, reads DAGVTQSPTHLIKTRGQQVTLRCSPKSGHDTVSWYQQALGQGPQFIFQYYEEEERQRGNFPDRFSGHQFPNYSSELNVNALLLGDSALYLCASSSRGHGLADTQYFGPGTRLTVL.

This chain joins TRBV6-1 and TRBJ1-2; TCRdb's D gene call, TRBD1, goes unchecked for lack of DNA. CDR1 is MNHNS, CDR2 SASEGT, per germline. There are 15 residues in the CDR3. The CDR3: CASSVSGTAYYGYTF.

The chain employs TRBV30 and TRBJ2-1; TCRdb picks TRBD2, but there is no DNA to check that call. Looked up from germline, CDR1 is GTSNPN and CDR2 is SVGIG (reference sequence). CDR3 size: 15 residues. The CDR3: CAWTLTGTSNNEQFF.

The genes are TRBV11-3 and TRBJ2-2; the TCRdb call, TRBD2, lacks DNA for checking. The CDR3 contains 18 residues. Per the germline V gene, CDR1 is SGHNT and CDR2 is YENEEA. The CDR3 sequence is CASSKPLPGLAGSGELFF.

This chain links TRBV29-1 with TRBJ1-2; TCRdb proposes TRBD1, but this gene call is untestable without DNA. Germline values: CDR1 SQVTM, CDR2 ANQGSEA. This CDR3 spans 17 amino acids. The CDR3 protein is CSVDYSARDSRRGGYTF.

The chain is built from TRBV12-3 or TRBV12-4 and TRBJ2-1; with no DNA, the TCRdb D assignment of TRBD1 cannot be verified. The CDR3 has 14 amino acids. CDR3 in amino acids: CASRRQGAGNEQFF.

The chain combines TRBV7-9 with TRBJ2-1; the TRBD2 assignment by TCRdb is unverifiable without DNA. Per the germline V gene, CDR1 is SEHNR and CDR2 is FQNEAQ (reference sequence). The CDR3 is 16 amino acids. CDR3 in amino acids: CASSFPGLAGGNEQFF.

The chain combines TRBV6-2 or TRBV6-3 with TRBJ2-3; TCRdb returns TRBD2, unconfirmable since there is no DNA. The CDR3 is made up of 15 amino acids. The germline V gene encodes CDR1 MNHEY and CDR2 SVGEGT. Here the CDR3 reads CASSSGAGRTDTQYF.

This sequence joins TRBV7-7 and TRBJ2-6; TCRdb lists TRBD2, though no DNA is available to test this call. Germline-derived CDR1 and CDR2 are SSHAT and FNYEAQ (reference sequence). CDR3 length: 17 amino acids. The CDR3 loop reads CASSPTIQSSGANVLTF. The full variable domain, in which reference TRBV7-7 and TRBJ2-6 provide the parts outside the CDR3, is GAGVSQSPRYKVTKRGQDVTLRCDPISSHATLYWYQQALGQGPEFLTYFNYEAQPDKSGLPSDRFSAERPEGSISTLTIQRTEQRDSAMYRCASSPTIQSSGANVLTFGAGSRLTVL.

The V and J genes are TRBV6-5 and TRBJ2-1; TCRdb proposes TRBD2, but this gene call is untestable without DNA. The CDR3 is made up of 11 amino acids. The V gene's germline CDR1 is MNHEY and CDR2 SVGAGI. The CDR3 region is CASGETSDAFF.

This rearrangement joins TRBV11-2 to TRBJ2-1; TCRdb indicates TRBD1, and absent DNA this call remains unverified. Germline lookup yields CDR1 SGHAT and CDR2 FQNNGV. CDR3 length equals 16 residues. This CDR3 reads CASSKPGVNSYNEQFF.

The V call is TRBV20-1, the J call TRBJ1-5; TCRdb names TRBD1, which stays unverified in the absence of DNA. This CDR3 has 13 residues. Germline CDR1 and CDR2: DFQATT and SNEGSKA (reference sequence). The CDR3 region is CSAKGQVNQPQHF.

The chain has TRBV10-3 and TRBJ1-1; as DNA is missing, the TRBD1 call by TCRdb cannot be tested. Germline V gene data show CDR1 as ENHRY and CDR2 as SYGVKD. The CDR3 spans 14 residues. Here the CDR3 reads CAIAWDPRDSEAFF.